This TCR beta chain was sequenced in a study of blood T cells in healthy people across ages. PCR was performed a second time for about 7 to 12 cycles using a sample-barcoded 5' primer and a J-beta primer mix. MiXCR, applied by TCRdb to the 5' RACE reads, yields one record per CDR3 protein. The sample records approximately 690,000 distinct CDR3 sequences, about 54% being singletons. Study findings and constraints: No one knew whether donors had CMV, which possibly confounded expanded clonotype changes. Strongly correlated with naive T cell percentage was TCR beta diversity.

Of note for this clonotype: Its antigen is undetermined.

Germline V CDR1 and CDR2: DFQATT, SNEGSKA (reference sequence). The CDR3 is made up of 16 amino acids. Trimming took 3 bases from V and 0 from J; bases not matched to a gene: 7. The sample comprised blood. The J gene is TRBJ2-7, the V gene TRBV20-1; 11 positions agree with TRBD1. The receptor was isolated from a man between 60 and 75 years old in good health. The chain's CDR3 is CSASRRDRGTSYEQYF. CDR3 sequence (DNA): TGCAGTGCTAGTAGACGGGACAGGGGGACCTCCTACGAGCAGTACTTC.